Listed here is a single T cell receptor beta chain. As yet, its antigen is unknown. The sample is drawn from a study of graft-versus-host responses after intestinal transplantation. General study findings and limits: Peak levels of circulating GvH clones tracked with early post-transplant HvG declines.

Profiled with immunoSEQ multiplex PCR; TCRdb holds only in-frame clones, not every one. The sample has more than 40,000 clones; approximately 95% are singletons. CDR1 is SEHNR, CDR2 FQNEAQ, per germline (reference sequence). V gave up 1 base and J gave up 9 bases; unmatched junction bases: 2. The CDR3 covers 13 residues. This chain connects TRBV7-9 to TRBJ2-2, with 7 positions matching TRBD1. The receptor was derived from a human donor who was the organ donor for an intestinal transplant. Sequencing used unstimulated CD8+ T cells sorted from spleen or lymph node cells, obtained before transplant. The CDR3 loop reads CASSLGQGWELFF. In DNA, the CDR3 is TGTGCCAGCAGCTTAGGACAGGGATGGGAGCTGTTTTTT.